The clone carrying this T cell receptor beta chain showed up many times. Its antigen is still unknown. Scientists amplified the TCR beta CDR3 regions from RNA transcripts. After a first-round RT-PCR with HTBI primers, a second-round multiplex PCR was run. TCRdb processed the multiplex PCR reads anew with MiXCR; each CDR3 protein has one entry. Counted here are a few hundred thousand distinct CDR3 sequences, 35% to 45% occurring once; the ten biggest clones make up less than 4.5%. These data belong to a study of Graves' ophthalmopathy and Graves' hyperthyroidism. Study observations and caveats: Using a 13-signature model, the authors split ophthalmopathy from stable hyperthyroidism, with around 85% sensitivity and 75% to 82% specificity.

Hyperthyroidism patients were newly diagnosed, ill under 2 months, and aged 18 to 65 years. It was on clinical symptoms, serum thyroxine, TRAb, thyroid ultrasound and orbital computed tomography that diagnosis relied. There are 13 residues in the CDR3. Trimming cost V 8 bases and J 4 bases; bases outside gene matches: 2. This receptor was obtained from an adult man with Graves' hyperthyroidism. This sequence joins TRBV12-3 or TRBV12-4 and TRBJ2-5, with 12 bases matching TRBD2. The sequencing input was peripheral blood or thyroid tissue (not recorded which). Here the CDR3 DNA reads TGTGCCAGCGCGACTAGCGGGGGAGAGACCCAGTACTTC. Its protein product is CASATSGGETQYF.